This section outlines one T cell receptor beta chain sequence together with its context. The antigen remains undetermined. This sample was taken from a study of Ad26.COV2.S vaccination and SARS-CoV-2 variants. The wider study: Donor allocation was to the COV1001 Ad26.COV2.S trial arm. Study results and caveats: Quantification of TCR breadth and depth may have yielded underestimates of total T cell responses. With respect to non-spike TCR breadth, vaccine and placebo recipients were similar.

Germline V gene sequence: CDR1 SGHNT, CDR2 YYREEE (reference sequence). This CDR3 is built from 16 residues. V lost 4 bases, J lost 6 bases, and 10 bases stayed unmatched. Treatment in this sample: some 19 received Ad26.COV2.S at low or high dose, single or two shots; 5 received placebo; per-sample allocation not given. The samples were gathered on day 63 after the first injection of vaccine or placebo. Donation was by an adult aged 18-55 years who was in Boston. Method: immunoSEQ multiplex PCR; TCRdb's copy keeps in-frame clones and lacks some. The sample carries a few hundred thousand clones, over 75% recorded once.

This specimen consisted of peripheral blood, obtained in a trial of Ad26.COV2.S vaccine versus placebo. This sequence was found in a person between 18 and 65 years old who received the Ad26.COV2.S COVID-19 vaccine or a placebo. The chain uses TRBV5-4 and TRBJ2-2, with 9 bases aligning to TRBD1. The CDR3 here is CASSPATQGAAGELFF. Here the CDR3 DNA reads TGTGCCAGCAGCCCGGCCACACAGGGGGCCGCCGGGGAGCTGTTTTTT.